The 16 T cell receptor beta chains below all came from one sample that was sequenced in a study of T cell responses to AZD1222 COVID-19 vaccine. Clones were sequenced by immunoSEQ multiplex PCR, and TCRdb holds only the in-frame ones, with some missing. The sample gives under 150,000 clones, over 85% of which show up once; 0.9% to 1.3% is in the top ten. Sample: peripheral blood, taken 28 days after the second AZD1222 dose. These receptors were obtained from an adult who received the AZD1222 COVID-19 vaccine.

V usage is TRBV27 and J usage is TRBJ1-1, with D hard to call. V was shortened by 10 bases and J by 3 bases, with 15 bases between the two germline ends. The CDR3 is 13 amino acids. Looked up from germline, CDR1 is MNHEY and CDR2 is SMNVEV (reference sequence). This CDR3 is CATSVRPDTEAFF. CDR3 DNA sequence: TGTGCCACCTCGGTTAGGCCTGACACTGAAGCTTTCTTT.

This chain links TRBV18 with TRBJ2-5; TRBD1 matches 9 bases. The CDR3 covers 15 residues. Trimming removed 4 bases from V and 3 bases from J; junction bases left unmatched: 6. CDR1 is KGHSH, CDR2 LQKENI, per germline. The CDR3 spells CASSRTGAREETQYF. In DNA, the CDR3 is TGTGCCAGCTCACGGACAGGGGCTAGGGAAGAGACCCAGTACTTC. The complete variable domain, with remaining parts taken from reference TRBV18 and TRBJ2-5, reads NAGVMQNPRHLVRRRGQEARLRCSPMKGHSHVYWYRQLPEEGLKFMVYLQKENIIDESGMPKERFSAEFPKEGPSILRIQQVVRGDSAAYFCASSRTGAREETQYFGPGTRLLVL.

The chain joins TRBV30 to TRBJ1-2; D may be TRBD1 (6 bases). This CDR3 is built from 13 residues. V shed 0 bases and J shed 7 bases, with 12 bases lying between them. Per the germline V gene, CDR1 is GTSNPN and CDR2 is SVGIG (reference sequence). CDR3 coding DNA: TGTGCCTGGAGTGTACTGTCGGGGGCTGGCTACACCTTC. Translated: CAWSVLSGAGYTF.

The V gene is TRBV27, the J gene TRBJ2-3, with 10 bases identical to TRBD1. There are 18 residues in the CDR3. Germline V gene sequence: CDR1 MNHEY, CDR2 SMNVEV (reference sequence). The junction had 9 bases not matched to a gene; V was cut back by 2 bases and J by 1 base. In nucleotides, the CDR3 is TGTGCCAGCAGTTTAGGGCCGGGACAGGGGAGCGGCACAGATACGCAGTATTTT. The encoded protein is CASSLGPGQGSGTDTQYF.

The gene calls are TRBV27 and TRBJ1-6; 7 positions agree with TRBD1. Germline values: CDR1 MNHEY, CDR2 SMNVEV (reference sequence). V was pared by 7 bases and J by 11 bases, with 14 bases of the junction left unmatched. The CDR3 runs to 15 residues. In DNA form, the CDR3 reads TGTGCCAGCACTCGCGCACAGGGGAGTATCGCACCCCTCCACTTT. It yields the protein CASTRAQGSIAPLHF.

The chain is built from TRBV29-1 and TRBJ1-4, with D hard to call. Trimming left V 6 bases short and J 0 bases short, with 8 bases between. CDR1 and CDR2 from the germline V gene are SQVTM and ANQGSEA. CDR3 length equals 13 residues. CDR3 amino acids: CSVQTTTNEKLFF. DNA of the CDR3: TGCAGCGTCCAGACCACAACTAATGAAAAACTGTTTTTT.

The chain links TRBV7-2 to TRBJ1-1, with D hard to call. V lost 0 bases, J lost 6 bases, and 14 bases lay in between. The CDR3 extends over 15 amino acids. The germline gives CDR1 SGHTA, CDR2 FQGNSA. Written as DNA, the CDR3 is TGTGCCAGCAGCTTAGCGTCCCCCCTTGGAGCTGAAGCTTTCTTT. Amino acids: CASSLASPLGAEAFF.

The rearrangement joins TRBV7-3 to TRBJ2-1; D perhaps matches TRBD2 (5 bases). This CDR3 comprises 16 residues. Per germline, CDR1 SGHTA and CDR2 FQGTGA. Trimming stripped 4 bases from V and 8 bases from J, with 21 bases between. CDR3 sequence: CASSSPGGLGMDEQFF. CDR3 nucleotides: TGTGCCAGCAGCTCTCCCGGCGGGCTAGGTATGGATGAGCAGTTCTTC.

The V and J genes are TRBV11-2 and TRBJ2-2, with a weak D call TRBD1 (5 bases). The CDR3 consists of 17 residues. V was cut by 6 bases and J by 1 base, with 18 bases left in between. Germline assignment: CDR1 SGHAT and CDR2 FQNNGV. CDR3 DNA sequence: TGTGCCAGCAGTCTACTTGCAGGGATCATGAACACCGGGGAGCTGTTTTTT. It is translated as CASSLLAGIMNTGELFF.

This clone was detected only a few times. The chain couples TRBV4-2 to TRBJ1-5; TRBD1 aligns across 10 bases. The V gene's germline CDR1 is LGHNA and CDR2 YNFKEQ. This CDR3 is 16 amino acids long. The V gene end was trimmed by 4 bases and the J gene end by 3 bases; junction bases not matched to a gene: 6. The CDR3 bases are TGTGCCAGCAGCCCCGCCGGGACAGGGGCCAATCAGCCCCAGCATTTT. It yields the protein CASSPAGTGANQPQHF.

The gene calls are TRBV7-3 and TRBJ1-1; TRBD1 aligns across 7 bases. The CDR3 has 13 residues. Per the germline V gene, CDR1 is SGHTA and CDR2 is FQGTGA. V gave up 5 bases and J gave up 5 bases; unmatched junction bases: 5. CDR3 protein: CASSIRGGTEAFF. CDR3 nucleotide sequence: TGTGCCAGCAGCATCAGGGGGGGTACTGAAGCTTTCTTT.

This clone was seen just once. The rearrangement uses TRBV13 and TRBJ2-3, with 9 positions matching TRBD2. CDR1 and CDR2 (germline): PRHDT, FYEKMQ (reference sequence). The CDR3 has 15 amino acids. V was clipped by 2 bases and J by 5 bases; unmatched bases: 5. The CDR3 region is CASSLYPSGVDTQYF. CDR3 coding DNA: TGTGCCAGCAGCTTATACCCTAGCGGGGTAGATACGCAGTATTTT.

V gene TRBV27 combines with J gene TRBJ2-1; D might be TRBD1 or TRBD2, each matching 6 bases. Per the germline V gene, CDR1 is MNHEY and CDR2 is SMNVEV (reference sequence). V lost 3 bases and J lost 3, with 12 bases in between. This CDR3 is 15 amino acids long. In DNA, the CDR3 is TGTGCCAGCAGTTTCGGAGGGGGGATCTACAATGAGCAGTTCTTC. Its translation: CASSFGGGIYNEQFF.

The rearrangement links TRBV6-5 to TRBJ1-2; D remains unclear. The V and J ends lost 2 bases and 4 bases respectively, with 8 bases between them. CDR3 length: 13 amino acids. Germline CDR1 is MNHEY and CDR2 is SVGAGI. CDR3 nucleotide sequence: TGTGCCAGCAGTTACCGGGAGGGCTATGGCTACACCTTC. It encodes CASSYREGYGYTF.

The rearrangement joins TRBV19 to TRBJ2-1; D is perhaps TRBD1 (6 bases). CDR1 LNHDA and CDR2 SQIVND come from the germline V gene (reference sequence). There are 17 residues in the CDR3. V was clipped by 5 bases and J by 4 bases, with 21 bases between them. CDR3 coding DNA: TGTGCCAGTAGTCGTCCCCAAGGGGGAGCCGCTTACAATGAGCAGTTCTTC. The encoded protein is CASSRPQGGAAYNEQFF.

The CDR3 spells CASSPGLISPLHF. In DNA, the CDR3 is TGTGCCAGCAGCCCTGGCCTTATCTCACCCCTCCACTTT. The chain joins TRBV7-9 to TRBJ1-6; the D is unclear. The germline V gene has CDR1 SEHNR and CDR2 FQNEAQ (reference sequence). The CDR3 extends over 13 amino acids. V gave up 5 bases and J gave up 10 bases, with 12 bases separating them.